Below are 14 T cell receptor beta chains sequenced from a single sample in a study of human T cells and chemical hapten exposure. TCRdb ran MiXCR on the RACE reads and lists one entry per CDR3 protein. This table has fewer than 100,000 distinct CDR3 sequences, around 10% appearing once. Time point: patch test 2, 6 weeks after DPC sensitization. Documented treatment: therapeutic diphenylcyclopropenone sensitization with weekly scalp DPC. The input for sequencing was whole blood, taken in connection with sensitization to the hapten diphenylcyclopropenone (DPC). All receptors come from a man aged 18 to 29 with alopecia areata. Some clones in this sample may be carry-over from other donors' samples.

In its sample, this clonotype was seen many times. This chain links TRBV12-3 or TRBV12-4 with TRBJ2-1, with D possibly TRBD2 on 7 matching bases. The CDR3 runs to 14 residues. Deletions cut 3 bases from V and 6 bases from J, with 12 bases between. In DNA form, the CDR3 reads TGTGCCAGCAGTTTCAGAGGGGGGGGCAATGAGCAGTTCTTC. The encoded protein is CASSFRGGGNEQFF.

This clonotype was counted only a few times. The CDR3 DNA is TGTGCCAGCAGCTTAACGGGGACAGGGGTTAGTGAAAAACTGTTTTTT. Encoded protein: CASSLTGTGVSEKLFF. The chain employs TRBV7-3 and TRBJ1-4; the match to TRBD1 covers 10 bases. The germline gives CDR1 SGHTA, CDR2 FQGTGA. This CDR3 comprises 16 residues. J was trimmed by 7 bases and V by 0 bases; bases with no gene match: 5.

This clonotype appeared a few times. This chain links TRBV6-5 with TRBJ1-4, with D possibly being TRBD1 (5 bases). V shed 6 bases and J shed 3 bases, with 17 bases lying between them. The germline CDR1 and CDR2 sequences are MNHEY and SVGAGI. The CDR3 sequence is 16 residues long. CDR3 region: CASRPGPGGSNEKLFF. In DNA form, the CDR3 reads TGTGCCAGCAGACCGGGACCGGGGGGGTCTAATGAAAAACTGTTTTTT.

Many counts were recorded for this clonotype. J is TRBJ1-4 and V is TRBV7-6; TRBD1 might be the D (6 bases). Germline V lookup: CDR1 SGHVS, CDR2 FNYEAQ. Trimming shortened V by 4 bases and J by 6 bases, and 15 bases separated the two germline ends. The CDR3 is 15 residues long. The CDR3 DNA reads as TGTGCCAGCAGCTCAGGACAGCTTCTCGATGAAAAACTGTTTTTT. This translates into CASSSGQLLDEKLFF.

As concerns this clonotype: This may stem from a read error, because a much larger clone lies one nucleotide away. The chain links TRBV7-9 to TRBJ2-5; 9 bases map to TRBD1. The CDR3 is made up of 17 amino acids. V lost 4 bases to trimming and J lost 4 bases; unmatched junction nucleotides: 13. CDR1 and CDR2 from the germline V gene are SEHNR and FQNEAQ (reference sequence). For the CDR3, the DNA is TGTGCCAGCAGCTCAATCCCAGGACAGGGGAGCGTAGAGACCCAGTACTTC. Its translation is CASSSIPGQGSVETQYF.

The chain joins TRBV7-9 to TRBJ2-7; D is possibly TRBD1 (6 bases). V was clipped by 4 bases and J by 6 bases, with 19 bases between them. This CDR3 is built from 15 residues. CDR1 is SEHNR, CDR2 FQNEAQ, per germline (reference sequence). Here the CDR3 DNA reads TGTGCCAGCAGCTCCTTTACGGACAGTTTTTCCGAGCAGTACGTC. Translation: CASSSFTDSFSEQYV.

This clonotype was seen more than once but under ten times. The rearrangement joins TRBV28 to TRBJ2-1, with unresolved D. V lost 3 bases and J lost 5, with 14 bases in between. In germline, CDR1 is MDHEN, CDR2 SYDVKM. The CDR3 has 15 residues. CDR3 region: CASSFAHQRDNEQFF. The CDR3 coding sequence is TGTGCCAGCAGTTTTGCCCACCAACGGGACAATGAGCAGTTCTTC.

This clonotype was recorded a few times. The CDR3, as DNA: TGTGCCAGCCGGGACAGTGAATACGAGCAGTACGTC. Its protein is CASRDSEYEQYV. The chain links TRBV6-1 to TRBJ2-7; 7 bases are shared with TRBD1. Looked up from germline, CDR1 is MNHNS and CDR2 is SASEGT. This CDR3 spans 12 amino acids. Trimming took 8 bases from V and 4 from J; bases not matched to a gene: 5.

V and J are TRBV7-9 and TRBJ2-1; 11 positions match TRBD2. CDR3 length: 16 amino acids. V shed 2 bases, J shed 6 bases, and the junction held 6 bases outside the gene matches. Germline V lookup: CDR1 SEHNR, CDR2 FQNEAQ (reference sequence). The CDR3 DNA sequence: TGTGCCAGCAGCTTACCTTTTGGGACTAGCGGCAATGAGCAGTTCTTC. Translated: CASSLPFGTSGNEQFF.

The rearrangement links TRBV18 to TRBJ2-2; no firm D call. Germline V CDR1 and CDR2: KGHSH, LQKENI. CDR3 length equals 16 residues. Trimming removed 8 bases from V and 0 bases from J, with 16 bases in between. The CDR3 sequence is CASDTDGPPNTGELFF. The DNA for the CDR3 is TGTGCCAGCGATACAGACGGTCCTCCGAACACCGGGGAGCTGTTTTTT. The full variable domain, with the rest looked up from reference TRBV18 and TRBJ2-2, is NAGVMQNPRHLVRRRGQEARLRCSPMKGHSHVYWYRQLPEEGLKFMVYLQKENIIDESGMPKERFSAEFPKEGPSILRIQQVVRGDSAAYFCASDTDGPPNTGELFFGEGSRLTVL.

The chain is built from TRBV2 and TRBJ1-5; D unresolved. The germline gives CDR1 SNHLY, CDR2 FYNNEI. The ends were cut back, 4 bases at V and 1 base at J, with 2 bases in the middle. The CDR3 loop spans 12 amino acids. CDR3 amino acids: CASSGSNQPQHF. In DNA form, the CDR3 reads TGTGCCAGCAGTGGAAGCAATCAGCCCCAGCATTTT.

This clonotype appeared a few times. The chain joins TRBV2 to TRBJ1-2; 7 positions agree with TRBD1. Germline V gene data show CDR1 as SNHLY and CDR2 as FYNNEI. The CDR3 covers 13 residues. The junction had 3 bases not matched to a gene; V was cut back by 6 bases and J by 2 bases. DNA of the CDR3: TGTGCCAGCAGGCAGACAGGGAACTATGGCTACACCTTC. Encoded protein: CASRQTGNYGYTF.

This clonotype was picked up many times. This chain joins TRBV20-1 and TRBJ1-5; 8 bases map to TRBD1. From germline, CDR1 is DFQATT and CDR2 SNEGSKA (reference sequence). With 3 bases clipped from V and 2 bases from J, the junction kept 6 bases outside the gene matches. There are 15 residues in the CDR3. CDR3 in DNA: TGCAGTGCTAGTAAGGGGACAGGCGGCAATCAGCCCCAGCATTTT. Its translation is CSASKGTGGNQPQHF.

The chain has TRBV9 and TRBJ2-5; 8 nucleotides line up with TRBD2. Germline CDR1 is SGDLS and CDR2 is YYNGEE. J was trimmed by 2 bases and V by 3 bases; bases with no gene match: 3. The CDR3 has 14 amino acids. Here the CDR3 reads CASSAGTSQETQYF. CDR3 bases: TGTGCCAGCAGCGCTGGGACTAGTCAAGAGACCCAGTACTTC.